A single T cell receptor (beta chain) is shown here with its context. Its antigen is not identified. These data are taken from a study of blood T cells in healthy people across ages. Study outcomes and limitations: Lack of knowledge of donor CMV status possibly confounded expanded clonotype changes. Samples with more naive T cells showed higher observed beta diversity.

A sample-barcoded 5' primer and a J-beta primer mix were used in a second PCR of about 7 to 12 cycles. TCRdb passed the 5' RACE reads through MiXCR, listing each CDR3 protein once. This sample yields about 600,000 distinct CDR3 sequences, of which 45% to 55% are seen a single time; around 25% belongs to the top ten. After removal of 6 bases from V and 9 bases from J, the junction contained 13 bases not matched to a gene. Germline lookup yields CDR1 DFQATT and CDR2 SNEGSKA (reference sequence). The CDR3 contains 15 residues. This TCR derives from a man aged 80 or over in good health. Material: blood. This rearrangement joins TRBV20-1 to TRBJ2-1, with TRBD2 matching 11 bases. The CDR3: CSAHRPTSGKTEQFF. The CDR3 region has the DNA TGCAGTGCCCACCGCCCGACTAGCGGGAAGACTGAGCAGTTCTTC.